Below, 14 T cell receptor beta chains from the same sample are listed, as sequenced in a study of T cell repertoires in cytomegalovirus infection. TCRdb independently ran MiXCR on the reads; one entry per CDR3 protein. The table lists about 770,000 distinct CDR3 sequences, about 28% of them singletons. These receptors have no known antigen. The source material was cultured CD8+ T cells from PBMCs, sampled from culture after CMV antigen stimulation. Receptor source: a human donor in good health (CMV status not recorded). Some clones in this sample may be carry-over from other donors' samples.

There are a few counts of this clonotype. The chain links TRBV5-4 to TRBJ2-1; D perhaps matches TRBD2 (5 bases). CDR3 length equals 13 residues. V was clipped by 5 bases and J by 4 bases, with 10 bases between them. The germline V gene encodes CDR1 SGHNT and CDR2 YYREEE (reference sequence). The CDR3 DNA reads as TGTGCCAGCAGGGGAGCCAGGTACAATGAGCAGTTCTTC. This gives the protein CASRGARYNEQFF.

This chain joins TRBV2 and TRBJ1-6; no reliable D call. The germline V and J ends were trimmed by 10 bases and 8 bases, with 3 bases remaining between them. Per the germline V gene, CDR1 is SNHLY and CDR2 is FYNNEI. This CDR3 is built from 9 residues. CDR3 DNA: TGTGCCACCGATTCACCCCTCCACTTT. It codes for CATDSPLHF.

For the CDR3, the DNA is TGTGCCAGCAGTTACAGCAGGGAGTTCGGGGAGCTGTTTTTT. It is translated as CASSYSREFGELFF. The chain has TRBV6-2 or TRBV6-3 and TRBJ2-2, with D possibly being TRBD1 or TRBD2 (5 bases each). Trimming removed 2 bases at V and 7 bases at J, with 11 bases between. The CDR3 runs to 14 residues. The V gene's germline CDR1 is MNHEY and CDR2 SVGEGT.

The chain's CDR3 is CASSRTGGFETQYF. CDR3 DNA: TGTGCCAGCAGTAGGACAGGGGGCTTCGAGACCCAGTACTTC. The chain carries TRBV12-3 or TRBV12-4 and TRBJ2-5, with 11 bases that match TRBD1. The CDR3 runs 14 residues. V lost 5 bases, J lost 5 bases, and 4 bases stayed unmatched.

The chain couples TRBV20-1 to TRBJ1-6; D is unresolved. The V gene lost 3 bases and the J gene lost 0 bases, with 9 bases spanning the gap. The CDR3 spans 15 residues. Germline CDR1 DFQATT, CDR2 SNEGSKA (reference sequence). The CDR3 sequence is CSARDGGSYNSPLHF. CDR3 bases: TGCAGTGCTAGGGACGGAGGCTCCTATAATTCACCCCTCCACTTT.

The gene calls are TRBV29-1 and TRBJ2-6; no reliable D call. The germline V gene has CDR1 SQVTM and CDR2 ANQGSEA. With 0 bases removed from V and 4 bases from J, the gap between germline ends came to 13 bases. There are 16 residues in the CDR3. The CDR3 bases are TGCAGCGTTGAAGACCCCGACCGGGCCGGGGCCAACGTCCTGACTTTC. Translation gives CSVEDPDRAGANVLTF.

The CDR3 region is CASTTGAGTDTQYF. CDR3 nucleotides: TGTGCCAGCACGACGGGGGCTGGCACAGATACGCAGTATTTT. The genes are TRBV5-6 and TRBJ2-3; either TRBD1 or TRBD2 may fit D (6 bases each). This CDR3 is built from 14 residues. Germline CDR1 and CDR2: SGHDT and YYEEEE. V lost 6 bases and J lost 1, with 12 bases in between.

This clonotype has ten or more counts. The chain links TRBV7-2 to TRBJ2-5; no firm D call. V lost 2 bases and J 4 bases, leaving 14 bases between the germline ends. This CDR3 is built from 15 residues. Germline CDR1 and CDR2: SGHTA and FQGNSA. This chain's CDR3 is CASSLPAEQPETQYF. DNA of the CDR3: TGTGCCAGCAGCTTACCAGCAGAACAACCAGAGACCCAGTACTTC.

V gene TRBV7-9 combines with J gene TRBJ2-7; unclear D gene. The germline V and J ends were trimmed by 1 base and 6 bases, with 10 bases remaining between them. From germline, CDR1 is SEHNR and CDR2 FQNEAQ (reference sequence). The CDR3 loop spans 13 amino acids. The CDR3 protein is CASSLGGYGEQYV. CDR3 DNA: TGTGCCAGCAGCTTAGGGGGTTACGGCGAGCAGTACGTC.

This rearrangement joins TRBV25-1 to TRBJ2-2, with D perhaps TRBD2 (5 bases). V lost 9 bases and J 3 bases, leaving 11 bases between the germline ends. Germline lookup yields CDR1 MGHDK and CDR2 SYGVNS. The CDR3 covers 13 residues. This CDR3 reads CASKEADTGELFF. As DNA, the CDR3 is TGTGCCAGTAAGGAGGCGGACACCGGGGAGCTGTTTTTT.

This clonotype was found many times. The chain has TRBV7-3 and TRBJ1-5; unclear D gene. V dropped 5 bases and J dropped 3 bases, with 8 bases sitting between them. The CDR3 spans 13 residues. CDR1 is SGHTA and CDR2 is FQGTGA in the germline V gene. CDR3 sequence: CASSAVANQPQHF. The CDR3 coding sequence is TGTGCCAGCAGCGCGGTCGCCAATCAGCCCCAGCATTTT.

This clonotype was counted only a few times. The CDR3 DNA sequence: TGCAGTGCTTCCTGGCGGGGACGGGGTCAGCCCCAGCATTTT. It encodes CSASWRGRGQPQHF. The chain links TRBV20-1 to TRBJ1-5; TRBD1 is a possible D gene (5 bases). CDR3 length: 14 residues. Trimming removed 5 bases at V and 6 bases at J, with 17 bases between. Germline V gene lookup returns CDR1 DFQATT and CDR2 SNEGSKA (reference sequence).

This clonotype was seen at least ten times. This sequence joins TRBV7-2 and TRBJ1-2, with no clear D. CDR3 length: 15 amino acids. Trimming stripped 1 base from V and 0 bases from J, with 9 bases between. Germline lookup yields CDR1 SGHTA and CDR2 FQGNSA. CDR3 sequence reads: CASSLDLNSNYGYTF. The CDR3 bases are TGTGCCAGCAGCTTAGATCTCAACTCTAACTATGGCTACACCTTC. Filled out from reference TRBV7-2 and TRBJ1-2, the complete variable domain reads GAGVSQSPSNKVTEKGKDVELRCDPISGHTALYWYRQSLGQGLEFLIYFQGNSAPDKSGLPSDRFSAERTGGSVSTLTIQRTQQEDSAVYLCASSLDLNSNYGYTFGSGTRLTVV.

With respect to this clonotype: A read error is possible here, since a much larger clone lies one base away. The CDR3 loop is CATRGGTDTQYF. CDR3 nucleotide sequence: TGTGCCACCAGGGGGGGCACAGATACGCAGTATTTT. The rearrangement joins TRBV19 to TRBJ2-3, with D possibly TRBD1 on 7 matching bases. The germline CDR1 and CDR2 sequences are LNHDA and SQIVND (reference sequence). The ends were cut back, 10 bases at V and 1 base at J, with 9 bases in the middle. This CDR3 is built from 12 residues.